This passage covers 14 T cell receptor beta chains from one sample sequenced in a study of blood T cell repertoires in COVID-19 (dated by TCRdb to 2020 to 2022). Libraries came from the immunoSEQ multiplex PCR assay. TCRdb re-hosts the immuneACCESS table, in-frame sequences only. Its copies lack some clones; in the studies checked, an unresolved V gene accounts for under half of them, and the cause for the rest is not known. Here the sample has 150,000 to 200,000 clones; more than 75% occur a single time. The ten largest clones add up to under 5% of the sample. Specimen: peripheral blood. Receptor source: a human donor in a cohort sampled during active COVID-19.

The rearrangement links TRBV6-6 to TRBJ2-6; the D gene is possibly TRBD2 (5 bases). Germline CDR1 is MNHNY and CDR2 is SVGAGI (reference sequence). This CDR3 contains 15 residues. V gave up 5 bases and J gave up 4 bases, with 12 bases separating them. In DNA form, the CDR3 reads TGTGCCAGCAGTCCCCCCGGGATGGGGGCCAACGTCCTGACTTTC. This codes for CASSPPGMGANVLTF.

The chain is built from TRBV10-3 and TRBJ1-1, with D perhaps TRBD1 (5 bases). The CDR3 loop spans 14 amino acids. V lost 2 bases, J lost 6 bases, and 13 bases lay in between. CDR1 is ENHRY, CDR2 SYGVKD, per germline. This CDR3 is CAISEGGRGSEAFF. The CDR3 DNA reads as TGTGCCATCAGTGAGGGGGGTCGGGGGTCTGAAGCTTTCTTT.

The rearrangement joins TRBV7-2 to TRBJ2-3; D may be TRBD1 (5 bases). V was trimmed by 6 bases and J by 7 bases, leaving 14 bases between them. Germline values: CDR1 SGHTA, CDR2 FQGNSA. This CDR3 region has 13 residues. The CDR3 here is CASSIGAANTQYF. The CDR3 DNA reads TGTGCCAGCAGTATTGGGGCGGCTAATACGCAGTATTTT.

V gene TRBV27 combines with J gene TRBJ1-6, with no clear D. This CDR3 contains 15 residues. V gave up 3 bases and J gave up 5 bases, with 11 bases separating them. Per germline, CDR1 MNHEY and CDR2 SMNVEV (reference sequence). This chain's CDR3 is CASSFGVENNSPLHF. DNA for the CDR3: TGTGCCAGCAGTTTCGGGGTGGAGAATAATTCACCCCTCCACTTT.

The chain combines TRBV6-6 with TRBJ1-3; 7 bases map to TRBD1. Germline loops: CDR1 MNHNY, CDR2 SVGAGI (reference sequence). There are 13 residues in the CDR3. With V trimmed by 6 bases and J by 2 bases, 1 base remained unmatched. The CDR3 bases are TGTGCCAGCAGGAGGGGGCCTGGAAACACCATATATTTT. As protein: CASRRGPGNTIYF.

This clone appeared once. The chain is built from TRBV12-3 or TRBV12-4 and TRBJ1-1; 7 nucleotides align to TRBD1. V lost 5 bases and J lost 6; bases outside the gene matches: 3. There are 12 residues in the CDR3. DNA of the CDR3: TGTGCCAGCAGTATCCAGGGGGCTGAAGCTTTCTTT. Translation gives CASSIQGAEAFF.

The rearrangement uses TRBV5-1 and TRBJ2-2; D is uncertain. Trimming stripped 0 bases from V and 7 bases from J, with 10 bases between. Germline V gene sequence: CDR1 SGHRS, CDR2 YFSETQ. This CDR3 has 14 residues. The CDR3 DNA reads as TGCGCCAGCAGCTTGGCCGGGTCGAGCGGGGAGCTGTTTTTT. Protein product: CASSLAGSSGELFF.

The CDR3 nucleotides read TGTGCCAGCAGTGCCCCCCGGGACAGGGCCCGATCACCCCTCCACTTT. Its translation is CASSAPRDRARSPLHF. This chain connects TRBV6-1 to TRBJ1-6, with TRBD1 identical over 9 bases. With V trimmed by 4 bases and J by 10 bases, 11 bases remained unmatched. There are 16 residues in the CDR3. CDR1 MNHNS and CDR2 SASEGT come from the germline V gene.

The chain is built from TRBV2 and TRBJ2-7; 7 bases align to TRBD1. Germline CDR1 is SNHLY and CDR2 is FYNNEI. V lost 3 bases to trimming and J lost 5 bases; unmatched junction nucleotides: 7. The CDR3 is 14 amino acids. CDR3 sequence: CASSEAQGIDEQYF. CDR3 nucleotide sequence: TGTGCCAGCAGTGAGGCACAGGGGATAGACGAGCAGTACTTC.

The chain links TRBV6-2 or TRBV6-3 to TRBJ2-7, with TRBD2 matching 7 bases. V was pared by 5 bases and J by 2 bases, with 6 bases of the junction left unmatched. This CDR3 contains 14 residues. CDR1 is MNHEY and CDR2 is SVGEGT in the germline V gene. Here the CDR3 reads CASSDWGGAYEQYF. The DNA for the CDR3 is TGTGCCAGCAGTGACTGGGGGGGGGCCTACGAGCAGTACTTC.

J is TRBJ2-3 and V is TRBV27; 7 nucleotides align to TRBD2. V lost 0 bases, J lost 3 bases, and 3 bases stayed unmatched. Looked up from germline, CDR1 is MNHEY and CDR2 is SMNVEV (reference sequence). CDR3 length: 15 residues. In nucleotides, the CDR3 is TGTGCCAGCAGTTTATCTGGCGGGAGTACAGATACGCAGTATTTT. Its translation: CASSLSGGSTDTQYF.

The gene calls are TRBV2 and TRBJ2-1; D is unresolved. Germline CDR1 and CDR2: SNHLY and FYNNEI. This CDR3 comprises 14 residues. Trimming took off 3 bases at V and 6 bases at J, with 12 bases between the two ends. Written as DNA, the CDR3 is TGTGCCAGCAGTGACTGGAGACTCGGCAATGAGCAGTTCTTC. Translation gives CASSDWRLGNEQFF.

J is TRBJ2-2 and V is TRBV18; 12 nucleotides match TRBD2. Trimming cost V 6 bases and J 3 bases; bases outside gene matches: 8. Germline V gene lookup returns CDR1 KGHSH and CDR2 LQKENI. The CDR3 totals 17 residues. CDR3 residues: CASSPTSGRSYTGELFF. Written as DNA, the CDR3 is TGTGCCAGCTCGCCGACTAGCGGGAGATCGTACACCGGGGAGCTGTTTTTT.

This rearrangement joins TRBV7-9 to TRBJ2-1; TRBD1 matches 9 bases. The CDR3 loop spans 15 amino acids. Germline values: CDR1 SEHNR, CDR2 FQNEAQ (reference sequence). The junction had 11 bases not matched to a gene; V was cut back by 5 bases and J by 9 bases. In DNA form, the CDR3 reads TGTGCCAGCAGCCTCCCGGGACAGGGCGTGAGTGAGCAGTTCTTC. Protein product: CASSLPGQGVSEQFF.